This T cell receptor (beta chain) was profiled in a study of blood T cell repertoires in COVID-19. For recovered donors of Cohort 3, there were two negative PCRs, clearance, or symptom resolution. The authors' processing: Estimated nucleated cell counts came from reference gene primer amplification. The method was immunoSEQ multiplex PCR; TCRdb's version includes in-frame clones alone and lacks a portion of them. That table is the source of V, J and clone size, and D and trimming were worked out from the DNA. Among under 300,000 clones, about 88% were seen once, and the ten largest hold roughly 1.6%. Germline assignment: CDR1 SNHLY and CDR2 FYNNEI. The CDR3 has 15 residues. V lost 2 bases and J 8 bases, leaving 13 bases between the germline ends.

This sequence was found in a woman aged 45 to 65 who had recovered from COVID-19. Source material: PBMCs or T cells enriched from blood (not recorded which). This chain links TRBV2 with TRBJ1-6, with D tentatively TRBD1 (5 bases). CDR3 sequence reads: CASSELGPAYSPLHF. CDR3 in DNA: TGTGCCAGCAGTGAATTGGGGCCCGCATATTCACCCCTCCACTTT.